This TCR beta chain was profiled in a study of identical twins. This clonotype was counted a few times. TCRdb passed the 5' RACE reads through MiXCR, listing each CDR3 protein once. This table holds 1.5 million to 2 million distinct CDR3 sequences, about 32% found once. The V and J ends lost 2 bases and 4 bases respectively, with 18 bases between them. The germline gives CDR1 MNHEY, CDR2 SMNVEV (reference sequence). The CDR3 spans 16 residues. The chain couples TRBV27 to TRBJ2-7, with D tentatively TRBD1 (5 bases). What was sequenced was cord blood. The origin of this receptor is a newborn girl in good health. The CDR3 is CASSLNGQGNPYEQYF. CDR3 DNA sequence: TGTGCCAGCAGTTTAAATGGGCAGGGAAACCCGTACGAGCAGTACTTC.